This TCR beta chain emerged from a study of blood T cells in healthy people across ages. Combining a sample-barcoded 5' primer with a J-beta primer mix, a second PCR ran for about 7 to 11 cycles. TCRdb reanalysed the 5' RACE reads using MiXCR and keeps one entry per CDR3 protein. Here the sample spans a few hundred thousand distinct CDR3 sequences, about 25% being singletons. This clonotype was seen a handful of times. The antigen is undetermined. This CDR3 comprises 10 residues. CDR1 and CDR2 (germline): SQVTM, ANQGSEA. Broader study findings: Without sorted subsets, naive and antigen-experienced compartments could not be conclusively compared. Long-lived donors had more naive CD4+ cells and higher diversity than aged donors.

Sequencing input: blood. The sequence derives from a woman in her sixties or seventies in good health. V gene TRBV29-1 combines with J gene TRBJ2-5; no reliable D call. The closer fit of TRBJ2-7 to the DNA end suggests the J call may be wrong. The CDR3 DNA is TGCAGCCCCTTCCCCTACGAGCAGTACTTC. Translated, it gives CSPFPYEQYF.